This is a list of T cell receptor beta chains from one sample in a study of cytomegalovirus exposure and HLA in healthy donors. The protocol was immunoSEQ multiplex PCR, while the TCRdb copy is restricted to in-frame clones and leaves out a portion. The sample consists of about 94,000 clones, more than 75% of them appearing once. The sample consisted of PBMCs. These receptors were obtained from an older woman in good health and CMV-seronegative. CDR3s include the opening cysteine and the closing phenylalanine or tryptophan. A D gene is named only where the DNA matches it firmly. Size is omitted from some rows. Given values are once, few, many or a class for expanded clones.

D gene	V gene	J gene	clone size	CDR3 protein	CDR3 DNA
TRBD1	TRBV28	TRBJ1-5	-	CASIKPDRGQGQPQHF	TGTGCCAGCATTAAACCCGACAGGGGGCAAGGTCAGCCCCAGCATTTT
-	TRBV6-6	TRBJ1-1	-	CASSYLGDTEAFF	TGTGCCAGCAGTTACTTGGGGGACACTGAAGCCTTCTTT
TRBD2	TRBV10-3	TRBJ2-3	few	CAISPGLAGGQYDTQYF	TGTGCCATCAGTCCGGGACTAGCGGGAGGGCAGTACGATACGCAGTATTTT
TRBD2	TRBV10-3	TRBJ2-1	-	CAIGFQRDIPRNEQFF	TGTGCCATCGGTTTCCAGCGGGATATCCCTAGGAATGAGCAGTTCTTC
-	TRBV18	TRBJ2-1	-	CASSARTENNEQFF	TGTGCCAGCTCAGCGAGGACAGAAAACAATGAGCAGTTCTTC
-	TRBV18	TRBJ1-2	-	CASSPPVGPGKNGYTF	TGTGCCAGCTCACCACCGGTGGGTCCAGGGAAAAATGGCTACACCTTC
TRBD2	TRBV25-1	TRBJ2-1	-	CASSDPLAGELWNEQFF	TGTGCCAGCAGTGATCCCCTAGCGGGAGAATTGTGGAATGAGCAGTTCTTC
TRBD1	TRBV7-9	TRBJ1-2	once	CASSSRQGVYGYTF	TGTGCCAGCAGCTCCAGGCAGGGGGTGTATGGCTACACCTTC
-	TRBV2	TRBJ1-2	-	CASSETGDLYGYTF	TGTGCCAGCAGTGAGACGGGGGACCTCTATGGCTACACCTTC
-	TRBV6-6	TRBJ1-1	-	CASSYSGGQGTEAFF	TGTGCCAGCAGTTACTCGGGGGGGCAAGGGACTGAAGCTTTCTTT